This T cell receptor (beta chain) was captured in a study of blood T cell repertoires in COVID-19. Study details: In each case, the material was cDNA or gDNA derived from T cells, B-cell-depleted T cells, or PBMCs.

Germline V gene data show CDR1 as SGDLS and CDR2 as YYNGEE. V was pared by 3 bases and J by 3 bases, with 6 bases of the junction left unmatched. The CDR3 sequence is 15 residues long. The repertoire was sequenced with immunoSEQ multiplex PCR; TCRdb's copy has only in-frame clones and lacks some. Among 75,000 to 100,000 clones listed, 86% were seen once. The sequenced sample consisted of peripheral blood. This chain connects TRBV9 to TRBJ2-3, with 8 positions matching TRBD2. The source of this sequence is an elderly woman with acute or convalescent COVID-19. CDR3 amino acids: CASSAGGRGTDTQYF. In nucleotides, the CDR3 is TGTGCCAGCAGCGCGGGGGGGAGAGGAACAGATACGCAGTATTTT. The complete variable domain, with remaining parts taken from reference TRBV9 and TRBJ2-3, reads DSGVTQTPKHLITATGQRVTLRCSPRSGDLSVYWYQQSLDQGLQFLIQYYNGEERAKGNILERFSAQQFPDLHSELNLSSLELGDSALYFCASSAGGRGTDTQYFGPGTRLTVL.